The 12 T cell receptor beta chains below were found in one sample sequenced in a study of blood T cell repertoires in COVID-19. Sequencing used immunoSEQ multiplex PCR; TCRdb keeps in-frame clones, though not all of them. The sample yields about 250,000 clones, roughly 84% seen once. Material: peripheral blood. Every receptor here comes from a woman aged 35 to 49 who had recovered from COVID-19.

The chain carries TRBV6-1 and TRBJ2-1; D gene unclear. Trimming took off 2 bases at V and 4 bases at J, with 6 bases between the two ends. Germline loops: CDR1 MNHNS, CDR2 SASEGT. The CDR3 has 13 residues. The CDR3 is CASSEQRYNEQFF. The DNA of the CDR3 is TGTGCCAGCAGTGAACAACGGTACAATGAGCAGTTCTTC.

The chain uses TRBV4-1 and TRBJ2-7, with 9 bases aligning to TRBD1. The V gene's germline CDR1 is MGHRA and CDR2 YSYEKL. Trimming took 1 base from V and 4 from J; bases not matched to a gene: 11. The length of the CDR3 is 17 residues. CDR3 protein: CASSQVPETGGGYEQYF. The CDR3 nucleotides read TGCGCCAGCAGCCAAGTTCCGGAGACAGGGGGTGGATACGAGCAGTACTTC.

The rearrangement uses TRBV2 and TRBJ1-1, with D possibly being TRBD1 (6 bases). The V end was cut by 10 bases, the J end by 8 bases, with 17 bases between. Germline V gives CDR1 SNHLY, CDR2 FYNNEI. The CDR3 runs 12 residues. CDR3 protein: CATTPAGQEAFF. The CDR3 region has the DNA TGTGCCACTACCCCAGCCGGACAGGAAGCTTTCTTT.

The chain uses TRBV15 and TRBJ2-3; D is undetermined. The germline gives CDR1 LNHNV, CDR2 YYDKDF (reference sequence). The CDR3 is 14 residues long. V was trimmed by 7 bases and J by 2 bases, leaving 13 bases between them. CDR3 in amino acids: CATTGGPSTDTQYF. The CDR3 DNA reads TGTGCCACCACTGGTGGGCCCTCCACAGATACGCAGTATTTT.

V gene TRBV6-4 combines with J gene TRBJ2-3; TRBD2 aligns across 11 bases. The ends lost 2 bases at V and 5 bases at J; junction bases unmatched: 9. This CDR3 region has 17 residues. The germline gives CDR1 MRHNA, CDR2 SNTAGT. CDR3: CASSDIASGGQGDTQYF. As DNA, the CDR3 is TGTGCCAGCAGTGACATAGCTAGCGGGGGGCAGGGAGATACGCAGTATTTT.

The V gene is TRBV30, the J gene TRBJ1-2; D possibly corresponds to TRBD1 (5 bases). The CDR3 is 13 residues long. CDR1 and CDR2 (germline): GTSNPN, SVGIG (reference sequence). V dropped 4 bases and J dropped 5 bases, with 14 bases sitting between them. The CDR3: CAWKFGGLYGYTF. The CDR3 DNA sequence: TGTGCCTGGAAGTTCGGGGGTTTATATGGCTACACCTTC.

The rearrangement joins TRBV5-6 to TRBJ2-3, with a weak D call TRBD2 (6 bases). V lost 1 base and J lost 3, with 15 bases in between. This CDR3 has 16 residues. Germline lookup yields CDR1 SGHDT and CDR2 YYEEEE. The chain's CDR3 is CASSLWRVSWTDTQYF. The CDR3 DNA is TGTGCCAGCAGCTTGTGGAGGGTCTCTTGGACAGATACGCAGTATTTT.

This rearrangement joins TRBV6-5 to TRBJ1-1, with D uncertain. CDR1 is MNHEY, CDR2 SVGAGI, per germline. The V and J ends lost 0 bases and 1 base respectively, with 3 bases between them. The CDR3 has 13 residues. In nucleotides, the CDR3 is TGTGCCAGCAGTTACTCTCGGAACACTGAAGCTTTCTTT. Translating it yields CASSYSRNTEAFF.

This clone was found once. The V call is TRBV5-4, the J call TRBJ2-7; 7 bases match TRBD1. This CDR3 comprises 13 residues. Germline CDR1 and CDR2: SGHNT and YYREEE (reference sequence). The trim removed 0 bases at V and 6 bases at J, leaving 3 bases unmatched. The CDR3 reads CASSLEGAGEQYF. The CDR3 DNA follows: TGTGCCAGCAGCTTGGAGGGGGCGGGCGAGCAGTACTTC.

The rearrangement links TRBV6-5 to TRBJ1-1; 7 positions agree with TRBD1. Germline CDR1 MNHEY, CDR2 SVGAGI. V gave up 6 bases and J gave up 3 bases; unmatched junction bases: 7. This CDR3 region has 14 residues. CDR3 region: CASSTTGAHTEAFF. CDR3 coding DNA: TGTGCCAGCAGCACCACAGGGGCGCACACTGAAGCTTTCTTT.

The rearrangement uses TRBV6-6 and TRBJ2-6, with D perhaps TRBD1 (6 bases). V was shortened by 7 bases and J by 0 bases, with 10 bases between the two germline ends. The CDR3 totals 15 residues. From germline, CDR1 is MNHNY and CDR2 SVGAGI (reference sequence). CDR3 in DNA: TGTGCCAGCACCGAAGGGGGCTCTGGGGCCAACGTCCTGACTTTC. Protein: CASTEGGSGANVLTF.

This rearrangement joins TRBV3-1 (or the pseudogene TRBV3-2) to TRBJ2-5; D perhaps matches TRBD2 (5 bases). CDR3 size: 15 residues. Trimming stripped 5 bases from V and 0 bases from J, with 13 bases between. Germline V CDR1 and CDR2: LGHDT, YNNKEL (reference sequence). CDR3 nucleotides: TGTGCCAGCAGCTTGGGTCGGGGTTACCAAGAGACCCAGTACTTC. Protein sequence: CASSLGRGYQETQYF.